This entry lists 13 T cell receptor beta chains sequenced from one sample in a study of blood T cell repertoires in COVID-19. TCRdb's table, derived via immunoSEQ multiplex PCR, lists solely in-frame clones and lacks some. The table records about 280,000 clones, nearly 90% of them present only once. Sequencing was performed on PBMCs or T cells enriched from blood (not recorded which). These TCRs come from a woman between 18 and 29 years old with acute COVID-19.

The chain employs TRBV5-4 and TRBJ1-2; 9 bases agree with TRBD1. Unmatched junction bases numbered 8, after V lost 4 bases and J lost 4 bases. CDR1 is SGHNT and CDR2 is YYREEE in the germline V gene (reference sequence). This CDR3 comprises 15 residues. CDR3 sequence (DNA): TGTGCCAGCAGCATGTACAGGGGGCCGGGCTATGGCTACACCTTC. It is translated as CASSMYRGPGYGYTF.

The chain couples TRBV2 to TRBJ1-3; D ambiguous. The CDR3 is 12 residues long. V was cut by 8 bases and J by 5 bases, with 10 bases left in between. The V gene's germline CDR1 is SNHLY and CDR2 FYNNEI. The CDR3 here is CASVGNRNTIYF. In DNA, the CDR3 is TGTGCCAGCGTGGGCAATCGAAACACCATATATTTT.

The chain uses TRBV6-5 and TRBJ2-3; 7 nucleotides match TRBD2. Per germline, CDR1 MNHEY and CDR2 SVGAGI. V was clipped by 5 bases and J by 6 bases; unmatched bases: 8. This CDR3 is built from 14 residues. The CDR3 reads CASSSPGGADTQYF. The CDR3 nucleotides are TGTGCCAGCAGTAGCCCGGGAGGCGCGGATACGCAGTATTTT.

The CDR3: CASSLGGAGANVLTF. The CDR3 nucleotides are TGTGCCAGCAGCCTAGGGGGCGCTGGGGCCAACGTCCTGACTTTC. The chain is built from TRBV28 and TRBJ2-6, with 7 bases lining up with TRBD1. CDR3 length: 15 residues. Germline-derived CDR1 and CDR2 are MDHEN and SYDVKM. The J segment lost 2 bases and the V segment lost 6 bases, leaving 4 bases of the junction unmatched.

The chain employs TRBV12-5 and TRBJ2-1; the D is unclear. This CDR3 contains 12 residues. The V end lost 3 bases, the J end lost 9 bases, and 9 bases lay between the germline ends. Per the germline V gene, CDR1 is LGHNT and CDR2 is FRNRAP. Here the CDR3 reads CASGFRVGEQFF. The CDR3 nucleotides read TGTGCTAGTGGTTTCCGGGTCGGTGAGCAGTTCTTC.

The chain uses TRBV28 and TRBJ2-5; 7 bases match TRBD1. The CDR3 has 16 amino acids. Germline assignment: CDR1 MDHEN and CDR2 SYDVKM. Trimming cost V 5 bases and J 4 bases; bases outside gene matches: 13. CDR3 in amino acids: CASSPRLGTAGETQYF. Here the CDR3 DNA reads TGTGCCAGCAGTCCGCGCCTCGGGACAGCAGGAGAGACCCAGTACTTC.

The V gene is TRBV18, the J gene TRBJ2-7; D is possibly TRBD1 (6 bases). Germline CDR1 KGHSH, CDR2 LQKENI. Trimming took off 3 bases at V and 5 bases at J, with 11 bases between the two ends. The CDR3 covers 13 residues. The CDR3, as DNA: TGTGCCAGCTCACCCATACAGGGCAACGAGCAGTACTTC. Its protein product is CASSPIQGNEQYF.

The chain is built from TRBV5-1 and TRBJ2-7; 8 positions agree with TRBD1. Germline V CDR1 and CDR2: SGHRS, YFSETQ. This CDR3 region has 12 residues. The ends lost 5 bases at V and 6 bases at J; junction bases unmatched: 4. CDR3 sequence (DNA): TGCGCCAGCAGTGAGGACAGGGCCGAGCAGTACTTC. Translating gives CASSEDRAEQYF.

CDR3 in amino acids: CASSSMDRGYNEQFF. CDR3 bases: TGTGCCAGCAGCTCCATGGACAGGGGCTACAATGAGCAGTTCTTC. This sequence joins TRBV5-4 and TRBJ2-1; 9 bases agree with TRBD1. Germline CDR1 reads SGHNT; CDR2 reads YYREEE (reference sequence). The CDR3 runs 15 residues. Trimming cost V 3 bases and J 3 bases; bases outside gene matches: 4.

For the CDR3, the DNA is TGTGCCAGCAGCCTTAGCGGGTCCCTCTACAATGAGCAGTTCTTC. Translation: CASSLSGSLYNEQFF. The rearrangement joins TRBV14 to TRBJ2-1, with 7 bases aligning to TRBD2. Germline V gene sequence: CDR1 SGHDN, CDR2 FVKESK. The V gene end was trimmed by 4 bases and the J gene end by 3 bases; junction bases not matched to a gene: 6. There are 15 residues in the CDR3.

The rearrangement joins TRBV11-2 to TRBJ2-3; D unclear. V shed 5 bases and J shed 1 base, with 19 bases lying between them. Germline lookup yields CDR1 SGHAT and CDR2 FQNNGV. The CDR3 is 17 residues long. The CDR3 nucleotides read TGTGCCAGCAGCCGAGACAACCTACCATTGGGCACAGATACGCAGTATTTT. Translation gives CASSRDNLPLGTDTQYF.

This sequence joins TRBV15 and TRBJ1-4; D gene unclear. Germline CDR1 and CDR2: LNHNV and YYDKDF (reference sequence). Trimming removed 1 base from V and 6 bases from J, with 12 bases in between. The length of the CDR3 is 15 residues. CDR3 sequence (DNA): TGTGCCACCAGCAGAGCAAGTGCCCCAGATGAAAAACTGTTTTTT. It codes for CATSRASAPDEKLFF.

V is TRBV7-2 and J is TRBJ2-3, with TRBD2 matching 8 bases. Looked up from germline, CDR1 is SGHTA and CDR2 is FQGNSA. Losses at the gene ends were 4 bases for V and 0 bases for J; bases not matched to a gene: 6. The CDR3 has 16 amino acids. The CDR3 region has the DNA TGTGCCAGCAGCTCGGCCGGGACTAGAAGCACAGATACGCAGTATTTT. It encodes CASSSAGTRSTDTQYF.